Given below is one TCR beta chain in context. Source study methods: Nucleated cell counts were estimated from reference gene primer amplification. Clones were read by immunoSEQ multiplex PCR, and TCRdb kept only the in-frame ones, dropping some. That table gives V, J and clone size, and the DNA gave D and trimming. The sample lists 44,000 or so clones; just under 70% were seen once. V shed 6 bases, J shed 6 bases, and the junction held 5 bases outside the gene matches. The CDR3 extends over 13 amino acids. Germline lookup yields CDR1 MNHNY and CDR2 SVGAGI (reference sequence). The data were obtained in a study of blood T cell repertoires in COVID-19. The overall study: Samples taken during acute and convalescent COVID-19 were collected in the United States, Italy and Spain. Sample material is recorded as cDNA or gDNA derived from T cells, B-cell-depleted T cells, or PBMCs.

The chain has TRBV6-6 and TRBJ1-5; 7 nucleotides agree with TRBD1. The sample taken for sequencing was peripheral blood. This clonotype originated in a man older than 75 with acute or convalescent COVID-19. CDR3 in amino acids: CASSDTGVQPQHF. Here the CDR3 DNA reads TGTGCCAGCAGCGACACAGGGGTTCAGCCCCAGCATTTT.